A selection of T cell receptor beta chains follows, all from one sample in a study of vaccination effects on CD4 cells after COVID-19. These receptors have no identified antigens. Profiled with immunoSEQ multiplex PCR; TCRdb holds only in-frame clones, not every one. In the table there are some 30,000 clones, over 75% of which are singletons. The sequences come from CD4+ T cells from PBMCs cultured with SARS-CoV-2 spike peptides, collected after COVID-19 vaccination. Source of these receptors: a human donor who received a COVID-19 vaccine. Some clones in this sample may be carry-over from other donors' samples. The CDR3 runs from the conserved cysteine through the conserved F or W. Each record gives: J gene, D gene, V gene, clone size, CDR3 DNA, CDR3 protein. A D gene is named only where the DNA matches it firmly. Some rows mark clone size as missing; the rest say once, few, many or name a class of expanded clone.

>TRBJ1-5|-|TRBV27|-
TGTGCCAGCAGTTTTAGACAGAATAGCAATCAGCCCCAGCATTTT
CASSFRQNSNQPQHF
>TRBJ2-1|TRBD1|TRBV6-2/TRBV6-3|-
TGTGCCAGCAGTTACTCCTGGTTTGTTCGGACAGGGGGATACAATGAGCAGTTCTTC
CASSYSWFVRTGGYNEQFF
>TRBJ2-1|TRBD2|TRBV2|-
TGTGCCAGCAGTGTAGCGGGGGGCCCCAATGAGCAGTTCTTC
CASSVAGGPNEQFF
>TRBJ2-3|-|TRBV18|-
TGTGCCAGCTCACCAGACCAGGGATGGTCAGATACGCAGTATTTT
CASSPDQGWSDTQYF
>TRBJ1-3|-|TRBV5-1|-
TGCGCCAGCAGCTTGGGAGAGGGAAACACCATATATTTT
CASSLGEGNTIYF
>TRBJ1-2|-|TRBV4-2|-
TGTGCCAGCAGCCAGGGGAGCTCGGACGGCTCGGCGGGCTACACCTTC
CASSQGSSDGSAGYTF
>TRBJ1-6|-|TRBV5-6|-
TGTGCCAGCAGCTTGACCGCCAGGGAATCACCCCTCCACTTT
CASSLTARESPLHF
>TRBJ1-1|-|TRBV2|once
TGTGCCAGCAGTCTAATAGGGAACACTGAAGCTTTCTTT
CASSLIGNTEAFF
>TRBJ1-1|-|TRBV6-1|-
TGTGCCAGCAGTGAAGGACAGTTGAGGGGGGACACTGAAGCTTTCTTT
CASSEGQLRGDTEAFF
>TRBJ1-2|-|TRBV6-5|-
TGTGCCAGCAGTACCGGAACGGAGGGTGGCTACACCTTC
CASSTGTEGGYTF
>TRBJ2-5|-|TRBV5-1|-
TGCGCCAGCAGCTTCTCAGAGGTTGAGACCCAGTACTTC
CASSFSEVETQYF
>TRBJ1-1|TRBD1|TRBV5-5|-
TGTGCCAGCAGCTTCCCCCATCCGGGACAGTCGCGAGAAGCTTTCTTT
CASSFPHPGQSREAFF
>TRBJ2-5|-|TRBV9|-
TGTGCCAGCAGCGTTCCTACGTCGGAAGAGACCCAGTACTTC
CASSVPTSEETQYF
>TRBJ2-1|TRBD2|TRBV2|once
TGTGCCAGCACCCAGTCTAGCGGGGTTTACAATGAGCAGTTCTTC
CASTQSSGVYNEQFF
>TRBJ2-2|-|TRBV5-4|-
TGTGCCAGCAGCTTGGAGGGAACCGGGGAGCTGTTTTTT
CASSLEGTGELFF
>TRBJ1-2|-|TRBV27|-
TGTGCCAGCAGTCCTCATATCGGGAATGGCTACACCTTC
CASSPHIGNGYTF
>TRBJ1-1|TRBD1|TRBV30|-
TGTGCCTTGGGACAGGGGCGCACTGAAGCTTTCTTT
CALGQGRTEAFF
>TRBJ1-2|-|TRBV28|-
TGTGCCAGCAGTTTCCAACAGTGGGGCTACACCTTC
CASSFQQWGYTF
>TRBJ2-2|TRBD2|TRBV6-5|-
TGTGCCAGCAGTAGGGACTACCTGAGTTCCGGGGAGCTGTTTTTT
CASSRDYLSSGELFF
>TRBJ2-5|-|TRBV7-2|-
TGTGCCAGCAGCCCGCAGTGGGGCACTCAAGAGACCCAGTACTTC
CASSPQWGTQETQYF
>TRBJ1-6|-|TRBV18|-
TGTGCCAGCTCACCACGGGCGGACAACATTTCACCCCTCCACTTT
CASSPRADNISPLHF
>TRBJ1-2|TRBD1|TRBV30|-
TGTGCCTGGAGTATGGGACAGGGTAACTATGGCTACACCTTC
CAWSMGQGNYGYTF
>TRBJ1-1|-|TRBV20-1|-
TGCAGTGCTAGTCCGTCTCACACTACTGAAGCTTTCTTT
CSASPSHTTEAFF
>TRBJ2-1|TRBD2|TRBV13|-
TGTGCCAGCAGCTCATGGACTAGCGGGAGGGTCAATGAGCAGTTCTTC
CASSSWTSGRVNEQFF
>TRBJ2-5|-|TRBV5-1|-
TGCGCCAGCAGCTTGGACACAGGGCCCCAAGAGACCCAGTACTTC
CASSLDTGPQETQYF
>TRBJ2-2|-|TRBV19|-
TGTGCCAGTAGGGGGACACCTCACACCGGGGAGCTGTTTTTT
CASRGTPHTGELFF
>TRBJ1-2|-|TRBV28|-
TGTGCCAGCAGTTTGGGCGACTATGGCTACACCTTC
CASSLGDYGYTF
>TRBJ1-1|-|TRBV2|-
TGTGCCAGCAGTGAAGCGCTAAGGTTCGGGGGATTAGGGAACACTGAAGCTTTCTTT
CASSEALRFGGLGNTEAFF
>TRBJ1-3|-|TRBV19|-
TGTGCCAGTAGTCACCCCGGAAACACCATATATTTT
CASSHPGNTIYF
>TRBJ2-3|-|TRBV6-5|-
TGTGCCAGCAGAAGCGTTGCAGATACGCAGTATTTT
CASRSVADTQYF